This T cell receptor (beta chain) emerged from a study of shared clonotypes between healthy human individuals. Points from the study as a whole: Clonotype sharing among the donors was expected to vary with sequencing depth.

To note about this clone: Antigen specificity is unknown.

Recent acute infections and vaccinations were absent in the healthy HIV-negative adult donors. Only Caucasian adults living in Nashville, Tennessee served as donors. CD4+ cell separation produced CD45RA+ naive and CD45RA-negative memory subsets. Sequenced by immunoSEQ multiplex PCR; TCRdb stores in-frame clones only, minus some. The repertoire consists of 2 million to 2.5 million clones, with roughly 95% occurring once and the leading ten covering 0.1% to 0.15%. What was sequenced was naive CD4+ T cells sorted from blood. Specified subset: CD45RA+ positively selected. This clonotype was sampled from a man aged 18-30 years in good health.

The CDR3 DNA follows: TGTGCCAGCAGCTCGGGCGGCGGGGCGTACTACGAGCAGTACTTC. Encoded protein: CASSSGGGAYYEQYF. The chain has TRBV11-2 and TRBJ2-7; D possibly corresponds to TRBD2 (6 bases). Trimming shortened V by 4 bases and J by 3 bases, and 16 bases separated the two germline ends. This CDR3 contains 15 residues. Germline V gives CDR1 SGHAT, CDR2 FQNNGV.